This TCR beta chain emerged from a study of cytomegalovirus exposure and HLA in healthy donors. Findings and limits, study-wide: Cytomegalovirus-associated TCR beta chains were listed, numbering under 200. A link between a missense DCLRE1C variant and TCR beta V- and J-gene trimming emerged from a later analysis. Some segments of the V type, notably TRBV6-2 and TRBV6-3, were excluded as indistinguishable.

CDR1 and CDR2 (germline): MNHNS, SASEGT. This CDR3 is 16 amino acids long. V lost 4 bases and J lost 3; bases outside the gene matches: 11. Concerning this clone itself: Antigen specificity is unknown.

60 Vbeta and 13 Jbeta primers were used in PCR. Here immunoSEQ multiplex PCR was the method, and the copy in TCRdb shows in-frame clones only, minus some. The table includes 150,000 to 200,000 clones, around four fifths detected once. Material: PBMCs. The TCR was taken from a female donor in good health and CMV-seronegative. The V gene is TRBV6-1, the J gene TRBJ1-1; TRBD1 aligns across 7 bases. The CDR3 sequence is CASSVGTAVGDTEAFF. The CDR3 nucleotides read TGTGCCAGCAGTGTAGGGACAGCGGTAGGAGACACTGAAGCTTTCTTT.